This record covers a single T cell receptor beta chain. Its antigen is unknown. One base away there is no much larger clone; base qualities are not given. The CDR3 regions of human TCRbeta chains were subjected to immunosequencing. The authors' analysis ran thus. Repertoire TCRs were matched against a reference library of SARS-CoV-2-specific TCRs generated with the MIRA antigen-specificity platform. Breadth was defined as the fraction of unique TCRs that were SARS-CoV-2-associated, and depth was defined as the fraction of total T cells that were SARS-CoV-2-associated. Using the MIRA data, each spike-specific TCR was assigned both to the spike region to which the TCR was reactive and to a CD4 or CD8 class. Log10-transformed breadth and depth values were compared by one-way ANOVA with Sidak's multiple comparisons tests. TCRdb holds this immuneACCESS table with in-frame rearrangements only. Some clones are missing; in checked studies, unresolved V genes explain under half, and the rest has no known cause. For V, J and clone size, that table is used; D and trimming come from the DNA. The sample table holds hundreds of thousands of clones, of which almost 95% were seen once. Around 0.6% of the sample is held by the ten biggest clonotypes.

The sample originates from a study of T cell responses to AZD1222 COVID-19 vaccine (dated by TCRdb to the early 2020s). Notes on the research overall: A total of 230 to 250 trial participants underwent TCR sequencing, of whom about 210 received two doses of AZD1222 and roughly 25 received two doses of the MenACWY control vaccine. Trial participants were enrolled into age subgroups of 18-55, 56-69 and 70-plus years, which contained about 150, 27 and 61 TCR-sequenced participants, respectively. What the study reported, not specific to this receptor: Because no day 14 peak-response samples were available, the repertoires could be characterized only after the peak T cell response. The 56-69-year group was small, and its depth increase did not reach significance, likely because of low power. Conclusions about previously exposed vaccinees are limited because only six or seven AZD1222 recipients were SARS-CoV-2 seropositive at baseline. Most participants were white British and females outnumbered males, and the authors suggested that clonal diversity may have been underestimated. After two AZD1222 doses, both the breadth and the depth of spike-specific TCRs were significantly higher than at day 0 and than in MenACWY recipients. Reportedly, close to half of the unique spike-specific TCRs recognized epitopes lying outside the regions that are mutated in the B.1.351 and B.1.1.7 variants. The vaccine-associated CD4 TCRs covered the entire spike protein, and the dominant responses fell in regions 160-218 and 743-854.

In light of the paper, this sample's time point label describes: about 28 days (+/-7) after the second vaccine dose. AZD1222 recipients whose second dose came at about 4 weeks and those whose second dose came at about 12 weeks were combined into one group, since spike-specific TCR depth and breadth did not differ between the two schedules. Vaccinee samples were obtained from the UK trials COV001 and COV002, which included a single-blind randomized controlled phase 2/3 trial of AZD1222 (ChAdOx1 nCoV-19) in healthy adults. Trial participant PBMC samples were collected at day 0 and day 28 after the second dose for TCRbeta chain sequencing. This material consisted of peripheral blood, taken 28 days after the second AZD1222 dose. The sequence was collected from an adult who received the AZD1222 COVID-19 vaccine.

CDR3 sequence: CASSYSAGAREKLFF. The DNA sequence follows: TGTGCCAGCAGTTACTCTGCAGGGGCCAGGGAAAAACTGTTTTTT. The chain uses TRBV6-5 and TRBJ1-4; possibly the D gene is TRBD1, per 6 matching bases. The junction carries 13 bases between V and J, which are trimmed by 0 bases and 8 bases respectively. The CDR3 has 15 amino acids, counting the end cysteine and phenylalanine. The retained sequence is limited to the CDR3, 45 bases, with the frame set at the first base. Sequences MNHEY (CDR1) and SVGAGI (CDR2) are obtained from the germline V gene.